These T cell receptor beta chains were read from a single sample in a study of T cell responses to AZD1222 COVID-19 vaccine. Clones were sequenced by immunoSEQ multiplex PCR, and TCRdb holds only the in-frame ones, with some missing. The top ten hold approximately 24% of the sample, which has more than 75,000 clones, roughly 90% seen once. The sample was peripheral blood, taken on day 0 of AZD1222 vaccination. These receptor sequences come from an adult in good health. The CDR3 runs from the conserved cysteine through the conserved F or W. The D gene is left open where the match is weak. Size tells how often a clone was seen (once, few, many) or the class of an expanded clone, and some rows leave it out.

clone_size	d_call	v_call	cdr3_aa
once	TRBD2	TRBV7-2	CASSVNSGVQETQYF
.	TRBD2	TRBV6-4	CASSGRLILAGLPNEQFF
.	.	TRBV4-3	CASSPQADNNEQYF
once	.	TRBV5-1	CASSPRLYSSYNEQFF
.	.	TRBV6-2/TRBV6-3	CASTYRAPDGKLFF
.	TRBD1	TRBV30	CAWHRDRGNSPLHF
few	.	TRBV5-1	CASSLKGNTIYF
.	.	TRBV11-2	CASSLSGGLNTEAFF
.	.	TRBV30	CAWSVQVNTEAFF
.	TRBD2	TRBV19	CASSLAGGSGELFF
once	TRBD2	TRBV4-1	CASSQDVAGGSDTQYF
.	.	TRBV29-1	CSVEEGREQYF
.	.	TRBV4-1	CASSRPGNSYEQYF
.	TRBD2	TRBV19	CASKVQSPGLAGNEQFF
.	.	TRBV28	CASSLRLMNTEAFF
.	.	TRBV5-3	CASFPQREQYF
.	.	TRBV6-5	CASSPLVNTDTQYF
.	TRBD1	TRBV18	CASSSGGGMETQYF
.	TRBD1	TRBV28	CASSLGQGISYEQYF
.	.	TRBV18	CASSPNNRRGTGELFF
.	TRBD2	TRBV6-6	CASSQRTSGRAGYEQYF
.	TRBD2	TRBV27	CASRRGRGQGTSGRAGYEQYF
.	TRBD2	TRBV20-1	CSARTSGTQYF
.	TRBD1	TRBV28	CASSRTGNNEQFF
.	.	TRBV27	CASGDPPSYGYTF
few	TRBD2	TRBV10-3	CAILRTSGSTALGEQYF
once	.	TRBV2	CASSERGDWGGETQYF
.	.	TRBV28	CASSSANEQYF
.	.	TRBV11-2	CASSLDPYEQYF
.	.	TRBV30	CAWRGASTDTQYF
.	.	TRBV27	CASAGVATNEKLFF
.	TRBD1	TRBV11-2	CASRYRGLSISSTGELFF
.	.	TRBV5-4	CASSYRYEQYF
.	.	TRBV6-5	CASWGWERAYGYTF
.	.	TRBV18	CASQPSTSAYNEQFF
.	.	TRBV6-4	CASSVHGDTQYF
few	.	TRBV5-1	CASSPGGAYEQYF